A selection of T cell receptor beta chains follows, all from one sample in a study of T cell repertoires in cytomegalovirus infection. TCRdb itself ran the reads through MiXCR, one entry per CDR3 protein. The table lists under 450,000 distinct CDR3 sequences, about 34% of them singletons. For these receptors, no antigen is known. The sequencing here drew on cultured PBMCs, taken from culture after CMV antigen stimulation. These TCRs come from a human donor in good health (CMV status not recorded). Some clones in this sample may be carry-over from other donors' samples. Each CDR3 is given with its conserved first and last residue. Each record gives: clone size, V gene, D gene, J gene, CDR3 protein, CDR3 DNA. D genes are given only for firm matches. Clone sizes are given selectively: once, few, many, or a class where the clone is expanded.

clone size: few; V gene: TRBV28; D gene: NA; J gene: TRBJ2-7; CDR3 protein: CASSSRYYEQYF; CDR3 DNA: TGTGCCAGCAGTTCTCGGTACTACGAGCAGTACTTC
clone size: NA; V gene: TRBV11-3; D gene: TRBD1; J gene: TRBJ2-2; CDR3 protein: CASSPGDRVYTGELFF; CDR3 DNA: TGTGCCAGCAGCCCCGGGGACAGGGTTTACACCGGGGAGCTGTTTTTT
clone size: many; V gene: TRBV28; D gene: TRBD2; J gene: TRBJ2-7; CDR3 protein: CASSTSGGGTSSYEQYF; CDR3 DNA: TGTGCCAGCAGTACCTCTGGCGGGGGAACTTCCTCCTACGAGCAGTACTTC
clone size: NA; V gene: TRBV4-1; D gene: NA; J gene: TRBJ2-3; CDR3 protein: CASSSVGEDTQYF; CDR3 DNA: TGCGCCAGCAGTTCTGTGGGTGAAGATACGCAGTATTTT
clone size: few; V gene: TRBV18; D gene: TRBD1; J gene: TRBJ2-5; CDR3 protein: CASSPRQGAAETQYF; CDR3 DNA: TGTGCCAGCTCACCACGCCAGGGGGCGGCAGAGACCCAGTACTTC
clone size: many; V gene: TRBV19; D gene: NA; J gene: TRBJ1-5; CDR3 protein: CASSSLAGPYQPQHF; CDR3 DNA: TGTGCCAGTAGTTCCTTGGCGGGGCCATATCAGCCCCAGCATTTT
clone size: NA; V gene: TRBV24-1; D gene: NA; J gene: TRBJ1-5; CDR3 protein: CATSADRVGRGQPQHF; CDR3 DNA: TGTGCCACCAGTGCCGATCGGGTTGGGAGAGGTCAGCCCCAGCATTTT
clone size: NA; V gene: TRBV7-3; D gene: TRBD1; J gene: TRBJ2-3; CDR3 protein: CASSSRQGNTDTQYF; CDR3 DNA: TGTGCCAGCAGCTCCCGACAGGGGAACACAGATACGCAGTATTTT
clone size: NA; V gene: TRBV27; D gene: NA; J gene: TRBJ1-5; CDR3 protein: CASSLWGGNQPQHF; CDR3 DNA: TGTGCCAGCAGTTTGTGGGGCGGCAATCAGCCCCAGCATTTT
clone size: few; V gene: TRBV5-1; D gene: TRBD2; J gene: TRBJ2-1; CDR3 protein: CASSSSGSYSYNEQFF; CDR3 DNA: TGCGCCAGCAGCAGTAGCGGGTCGTATTCCTACAATGAGCAGTTCTTC
clone size: NA; V gene: TRBV19; D gene: NA; J gene: TRBJ1-2; CDR3 protein: CASSIGGNYGYTF; CDR3 DNA: TGTGCCAGTAGTATCGGGGGGAACTATGGCTACACCTTC
clone size: few; V gene: TRBV25-1; D gene: TRBD1; J gene: TRBJ2-2; CDR3 protein: CASNRPGTGEGSAGELFF; CDR3 DNA: TGTGCCAGCAATCGTCCCGGGACAGGGGAGGGTAGCGCCGGGGAGCTGTTTTTT
clone size: few; V gene: TRBV19; D gene: NA; J gene: TRBJ1-1; CDR3 protein: CASSILGRMNTEAFF; CDR3 DNA: TGTGCCAGTAGTATCTTAGGTCGCATGAACACTGAAGCTTTCTTT
clone size: NA; V gene: TRBV11-3; D gene: NA; J gene: TRBJ1-1; CDR3 protein: CASSLMPWGTEAFF; CDR3 DNA: TGTGCCAGCAGCCTAATGCCTTGGGGCACTGAAGCTTTCTTT
clone size: medium-sized; V gene: TRBV12-3/TRBV12-4; D gene: NA; J gene: TRBJ2-3; CDR3 protein: CASSIRGGDFQGYTDTQYF; CDR3 DNA: TGTGCCAGCAGTATTAGAGGGGGGGACTTTCAGGGCTACACAGATACGCAGTATTTT
clone size: few; V gene: TRBV7-2; D gene: TRBD2; J gene: TRBJ2-5; CDR3 protein: CASSLGPGGQETQYF; CDR3 DNA: TGTGCCAGCAGCTTAGGCCCGGGAGGGCAAGAGACCCAGTACTTC
clone size: NA; V gene: TRBV11-2; D gene: TRBD2; J gene: TRBJ2-1; CDR3 protein: CASSPTSGNPNEQFF; CDR3 DNA: TGTGCCAGCAGCCCAACTAGCGGAAACCCGAATGAGCAGTTCTTC
clone size: many; V gene: TRBV7-2; D gene: NA; J gene: TRBJ1-5; CDR3 protein: CASSLARDPHQPQHF; CDR3 DNA: TGTGCCAGCAGCTTAGCGAGGGACCCCCATCAGCCCCAGCATTTT